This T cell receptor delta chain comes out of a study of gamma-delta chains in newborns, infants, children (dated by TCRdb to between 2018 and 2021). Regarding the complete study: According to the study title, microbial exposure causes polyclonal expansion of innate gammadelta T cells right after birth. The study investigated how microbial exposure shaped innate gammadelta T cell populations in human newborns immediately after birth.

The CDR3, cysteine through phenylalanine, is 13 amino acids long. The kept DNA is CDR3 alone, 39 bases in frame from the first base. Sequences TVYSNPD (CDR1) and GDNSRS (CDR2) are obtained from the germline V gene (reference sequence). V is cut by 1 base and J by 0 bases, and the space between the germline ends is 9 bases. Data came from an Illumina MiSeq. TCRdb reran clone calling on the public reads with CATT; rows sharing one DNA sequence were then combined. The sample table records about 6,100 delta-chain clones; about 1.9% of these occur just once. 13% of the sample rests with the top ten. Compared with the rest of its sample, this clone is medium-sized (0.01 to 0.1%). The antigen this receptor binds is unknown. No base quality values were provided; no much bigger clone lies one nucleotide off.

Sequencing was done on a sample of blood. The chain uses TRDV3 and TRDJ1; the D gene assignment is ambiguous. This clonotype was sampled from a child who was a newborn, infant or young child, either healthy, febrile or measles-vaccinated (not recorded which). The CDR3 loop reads CAFKVADTDKLIF. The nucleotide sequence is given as TGTGCCTTTAAAGTGGCTGACACCGATAAACTCATCTTT.